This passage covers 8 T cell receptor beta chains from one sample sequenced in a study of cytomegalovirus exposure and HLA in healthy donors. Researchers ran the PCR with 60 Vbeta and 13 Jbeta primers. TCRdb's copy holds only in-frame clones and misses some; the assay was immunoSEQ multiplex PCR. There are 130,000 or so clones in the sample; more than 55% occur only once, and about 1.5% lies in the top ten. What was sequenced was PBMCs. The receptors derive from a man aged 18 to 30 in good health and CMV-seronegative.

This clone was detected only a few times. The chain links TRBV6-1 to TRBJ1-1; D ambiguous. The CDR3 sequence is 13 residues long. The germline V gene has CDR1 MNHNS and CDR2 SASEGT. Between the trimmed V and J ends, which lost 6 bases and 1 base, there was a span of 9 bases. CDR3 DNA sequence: TGTGCCAGCAGGTTGAACGGGAACACTGAAGCTTTCTTT. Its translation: CASRLNGNTEAFF.

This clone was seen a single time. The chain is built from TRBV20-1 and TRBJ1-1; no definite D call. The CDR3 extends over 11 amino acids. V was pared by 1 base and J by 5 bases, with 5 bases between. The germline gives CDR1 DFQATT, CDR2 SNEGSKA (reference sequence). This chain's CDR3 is CSARAGTEAFF. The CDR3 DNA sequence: TGCAGTGCTAGAGCGGGTACTGAAGCTTTCTTT.

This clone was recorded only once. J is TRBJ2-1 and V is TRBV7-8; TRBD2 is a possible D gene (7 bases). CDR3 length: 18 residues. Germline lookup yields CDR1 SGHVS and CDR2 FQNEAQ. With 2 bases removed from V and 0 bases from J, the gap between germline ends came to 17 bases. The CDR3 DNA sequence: TGTGCCAGCAGCTTATTTGGGGGGGCCCCGAGCTCCTACAATGAGCAGTTCTTC. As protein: CASSLFGGAPSSYNEQFF.

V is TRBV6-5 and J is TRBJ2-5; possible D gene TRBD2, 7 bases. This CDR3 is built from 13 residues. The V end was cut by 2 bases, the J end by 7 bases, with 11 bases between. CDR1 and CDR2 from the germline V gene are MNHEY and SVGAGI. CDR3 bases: TGTGCCAGCAGTTACGGGGAGGGGGGGACCCAGTACTTC. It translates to CASSYGEGGTQYF.

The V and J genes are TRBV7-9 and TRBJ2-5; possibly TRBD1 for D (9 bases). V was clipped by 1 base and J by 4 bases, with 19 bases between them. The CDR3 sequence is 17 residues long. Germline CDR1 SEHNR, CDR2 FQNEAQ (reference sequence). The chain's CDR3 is CASSLGSGGTGRETQYF. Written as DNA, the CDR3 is TGTGCCAGCAGCTTAGGATCGGGGGGGACAGGGAGAGAGACCCAGTACTTC. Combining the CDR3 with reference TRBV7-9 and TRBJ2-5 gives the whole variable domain DTGVSQNPRHKITKRGQNVTFRCDPISEHNRLYWYRQTLGQGPEFLTYFQNEAQLEKSRLLSDRFSAERPKGSFSTLEIQRTEQGDSAMYLCASSLGSGGTGRETQYFGPGTRLLVL.

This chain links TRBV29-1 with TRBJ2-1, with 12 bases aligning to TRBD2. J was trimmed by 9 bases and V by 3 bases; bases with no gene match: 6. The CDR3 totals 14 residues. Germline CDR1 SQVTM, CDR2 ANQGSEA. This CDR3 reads CSVDRLAGVGEQFF. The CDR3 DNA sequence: TGCAGCGTTGATCGACTAGCGGGAGTAGGTGAGCAGTTCTTC.

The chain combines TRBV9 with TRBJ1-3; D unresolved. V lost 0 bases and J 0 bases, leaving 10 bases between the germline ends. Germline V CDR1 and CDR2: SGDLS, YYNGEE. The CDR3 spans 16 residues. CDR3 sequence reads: CASSVVASGSGNTIYF. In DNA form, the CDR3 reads TGTGCCAGCAGCGTAGTGGCCAGCGGCTCTGGAAACACCATATATTTT.

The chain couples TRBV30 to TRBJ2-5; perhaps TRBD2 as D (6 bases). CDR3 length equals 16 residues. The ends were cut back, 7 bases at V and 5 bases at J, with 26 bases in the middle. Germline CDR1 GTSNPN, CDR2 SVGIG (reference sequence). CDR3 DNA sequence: TGTGCCTCCCGTGTCCGTCGGGGAGGCCCCGGTGAGACCCAGTACTTC. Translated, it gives CASRVRRGGPGETQYF.